This is a list of T cell receptor beta chains from one sample in a study of CD8+CD57+ T cells in acquired aplastic anemia. TCRdb used MiXCR to reprocess the reads, holding one entry per CDR3 protein. The sample contains hundreds of thousands of distinct CDR3 sequences, under 40% of which appear only once. Sequencing was performed on sorted CD4+, CD8+, or CD8+CD57+ T cells (not recorded which) from PBMCs. The source is a human donor with aplastic anemia. Both conserved end residues are part of each CDR3. The D gene is left open where the match is weak. The size field is filled for only some rows; it gives once, few, many or a size class.

abundance,v_gene,j_gene,d_gene,CDR3aa,CDR3nt
-,TRBV12-3/TRBV12-4,TRBJ2-2,TRBD1,CASTSPGQGNTGELFF,TGTGCCAGCACCTCCCCTGGACAGGGGAACACCGGGGAGCTGTTTTTT
few,TRBV3-1,TRBJ2-7,-,CASRPEDPGDEQYF,TGTGCCAGCAGACCCGAGGATCCAGGCGACGAGCAGTACTTC
-,TRBV5-1,TRBJ1-1,-,CASGWGGLNTEAFF,TGCGCCAGCGGCTGGGGAGGGTTGAACACTGAAGCTTTCTTT
many,TRBV7-6,TRBJ1-1,TRBD1,CASSLTGQGRGYTEAFF,TGTGCCAGCAGCTTAACCGGACAGGGACGGGGGTACACTGAAGCTTTCTTT
many,TRBV19,TRBJ2-5,-,CASSISGYQETQYF,TGTGCCAGTAGTATCTCCGGGTACCAAGAGACCCAGTACTTC
few,TRBV5-1,TRBJ1-4,-,CASSLAGSNEKLFF,TGCGCCAGCAGCTTGGCGGGGAGTAATGAAAAACTGTTTTTT
many,TRBV20-1,TRBJ1-2,-,CSARESAAGGYTF,TGCAGTGCTAGAGAGTCGGCGGCGGGAGGCTACACCTTC
many,TRBV5-6,TRBJ1-2,TRBD1,CATSGTGDYGYTF,TGTGCCACCTCCGGGACAGGGGACTATGGCTACACCTTC
-,TRBV20-1,TRBJ2-5,TRBD2,CSARDFTSGAQTLQETQYF,TGCAGTGCTAGAGATTTTACTAGCGGGGCACAAACCCTCCAAGAGACCCAGTACTTC
few,TRBV12-3/TRBV12-4,TRBJ1-2,-,CASSFAGEYGYTF,TGTGCCAGCAGCTTCGCGGGGGAATATGGCTACACCTTC
few,TRBV6-1,TRBJ1-1,TRBD1,CASSEATGVEAFF,TGTGCCAGCAGTGAAGCGACAGGGGTTGAAGCTTTCTTT
many,TRBV15,TRBJ2-1,-,CATSTVGGARDEQFF,TGTGCCACCAGCACTGTTGGGGGGGCGAGGGATGAGCAGTTCTTC
-,TRBV6-1,TRBJ2-7,-,CASSEGGTDYEQYF,TGTGCCAGCAGTGAAGGCGGGACAGACTACGAGCAGTACTTC
many,TRBV6-1,TRBJ2-7,-,CASRPQGAEQYF,TGTGCCAGCAGACCACAGGGTGCCGAGCAGTACTTC
-,TRBV15,TRBJ1-6,-,CATSSDIHNSPLHF,TGTGCCACCAGCAGCGACATCCATAATTCACCCCTCCACTTT
few,TRBV6-1,TRBJ1-3,TRBD1,CASSRTGSNGNTIYF,TGTGCCAGCAGTCGGACAGGGTCTAACGGAAACACCATATATTTT
many,TRBV7-6,TRBJ1-5,TRBD1,CASSGQGANQPQHF,TGTGCCAGCAGCGGACAGGGGGCGAATCAGCCCCAGCATTTT
-,TRBV5-6,TRBJ1-2,TRBD1,CASNSYRQGAGYGYTF,TGTGCCAGCAACTCCTACAGACAGGGGGCCGGCTATGGCTACACCTTC
-,TRBV10-3,TRBJ2-3,-,CAISTGIDTQYF,TGTGCCATCAGCACGGGGATCGATACGCAGTATTTT
few,TRBV5-1,TRBJ2-7,TRBD1,CASSLVGTGISYEQYF,TGCGCCAGCAGCTTGGTCGGGACAGGGATTTCCTACGAGCAGTACTTC
-,TRBV11-2,TRBJ1-2,-,CASSPNPDRRVNYGYTF,TGTGCCAGCAGCCCGAACCCCGACAGGAGGGTAAACTATGGCTACACCTTC
many,TRBV29-1,TRBJ2-3,-,CSVVWGNTDTQYF,TGCAGCGTTGTTTGGGGCAACACAGATACGCAGTATTTT
few,TRBV5-4,TRBJ1-2,TRBD1,CASRPWTGPYGYTF,TGTGCCAGCAGACCATGGACAGGGCCCTATGGCTACACCTTC
many,TRBV20-1,TRBJ1-1,-,CSAAKGRLNTEAFF,TGCAGTGCGGCTAAGGGACGGTTGAACACTGAAGCTTTCTTT
many,TRBV6-6,TRBJ1-2,-,CASSYPATAKYGYTF,TGTGCCAGCAGTTACCCCGCGACAGCAAAATATGGCTACACCTTC
many,TRBV10-3,TRBJ2-2,-,CAISETGADTGELFF,TGTGCCATCAGTGAAACGGGGGCGGACACCGGGGAGCTGTTTTTT